This entry features one T cell receptor (beta chain) sequence. In the authors' methods: Counts of nucleated cells, estimated from reference gene primer amplification, were obtained. Data came from immunoSEQ multiplex PCR; TCRdb stores just in-frame clones and leaves some out. D and trimming come from the DNA, and the V and J calls and clone size come from that table. There are roughly 570,000 clones in the sample; about 89% occur only once, and 7.5% to 9% lies in the top ten. This record comes from a study of blood T cell repertoires in COVID-19. Turning to the study itself: The United States, Italy and Spain provided the acute and convalescent COVID-19 samples. The analysed material was cDNA or gDNA that came from T cells, B-cell-depleted T cells, or PBMCs.

The Seattle site enrolled patients during active infection and followed them longitudinally. The sequence was obtained from a woman aged 50 to 60 with COVID-19, enrolled during active disease. Sequencing was performed on peripheral blood.

CDR3 in amino acids: CASSPPGGKGYTF. The CDR3 nucleotides read TGTGCCAGCAGCCCCCCTGGGGGGAAGGGCTACACCTTC. The genes are TRBV11-2 and TRBJ1-2, with D possibly TRBD1 on 5 matching bases. Trimming removed 5 bases at V and 8 bases at J, with 15 bases between. Germline CDR1 SGHAT, CDR2 FQNNGV. CDR3 size: 13 residues.